Listed here are 32 T cell receptor beta chains from one sample, sequenced in a study of cytomegalovirus exposure and HLA in healthy donors. PCR employed 60 Vbeta and 13 Jbeta primers. Assay used: immunoSEQ multiplex PCR; TCRdb lists only in-frame clones, some missing. Altogether 150,000 or so clones are present, over 75% being singletons, with the ten largest covering 1%. The sequenced material came from PBMCs. The receptors were gathered from a woman in her forties or fifties in good health and CMV-seropositive.

The gene calls are TRBV30 and TRBJ1-3, with 9 bases matching TRBD1. The CDR3 has 14 residues. The germline V gene has CDR1 GTSNPN and CDR2 SVGIG (reference sequence). V gave up 2 bases and J gave up 4 bases; unmatched junction bases: 3. The chain's CDR3 is CAWSRTGAGNTIYF. The CDR3 nucleotides are TGTGCCTGGAGTAGGACAGGGGCGGGAAACACCATATATTTT.

The gene calls are TRBV11-2 and TRBJ2-3; D is undetermined. The germline CDR1 and CDR2 sequences are SGHAT and FQNNGV. This CDR3 has 14 residues. Trimming left V 1 base short and J 4 bases short, with 9 bases between. CDR3 region: CASSLVGVADTQYF. As DNA, the CDR3 is TGTGCCAGCAGCTTAGTGGGCGTCGCAGATACGCAGTATTTT.

The rearrangement uses TRBV30 and TRBJ1-1, with a weak D call TRBD1 (6 bases). In germline, CDR1 is GTSNPN, CDR2 SVGIG (reference sequence). The V and J ends lost 8 bases and 7 bases respectively, with 20 bases between them. The CDR3 runs 13 residues. This chain's CDR3 is CAGKQGLQVEAFF. DNA of the CDR3: TGTGCCGGAAAACAGGGCCTCCAGGTTGAAGCTTTCTTT. Full variable domain (rest looked up from reference TRBV30 and TRBJ1-1): SQTIHQWPATLVQPVGSPLSLECTVEGTSNPNLYWYRQAAGRGLQLLFYSVGIGQISSEVPQNLSASRPQDRQFILSSKKLLLSDSGFYLCAGKQGLQVEAFFGQGTRLTVV.

J is TRBJ1-2 and V is TRBV28; 7 nucleotides match TRBD1. The V gene end was trimmed by 4 bases and the J gene end by 1 base; junction bases not matched to a gene: 6. There are 15 residues in the CDR3. Germline assignment: CDR1 MDHEN and CDR2 SYDVKM. CDR3 loop: CASSSPGQINYGYTF. The CDR3 nucleotides are TGTGCCAGCAGTTCCCCGGGACAGATTAACTATGGCTACACCTTC.

The V and J genes are TRBV19 and TRBJ2-4, with D possibly TRBD1 on 6 matching bases. V dropped 5 bases and J dropped 0 bases, with 23 bases sitting between them. Germline-derived CDR1 and CDR2 are LNHDA and SQIVND (reference sequence). The CDR3 is 19 residues long. The CDR3 spells CASSQGHGGTAIAKNIQYF. The CDR3 region has the DNA TGTGCCAGTAGTCAGGGACACGGAGGAACGGCCATAGCCAAAAACATTCAGTACTTC.

V gene TRBV4-2 combines with J gene TRBJ1-1; the D gene is possibly TRBD1 (5 bases). The CDR3 runs 17 residues. Trimming left V 1 base short and J 0 bases short, with 15 bases between. CDR1 is LGHNA and CDR2 is YNFKEQ in the germline V gene. The DNA for the CDR3 is TGTGCCAGCAGCCAAGTTTCCCAGGGTTATATGAACACTGAAGCTTTCTTT. Translating gives CASSQVSQGYMNTEAFF.

This clone showed up just a few times. The rearrangement joins TRBV7-6 to TRBJ2-7, with TRBD2 matching 15 bases. V lost 4 bases, J lost 4 bases, and 5 bases stayed unmatched. The CDR3 is 16 amino acids. Germline loops: CDR1 SGHVS, CDR2 FNYEAQ. The CDR3 protein is CASSSRTSGRAYEQYF. In DNA form, the CDR3 reads TGTGCCAGCAGCTCTAGGACTAGCGGGAGGGCATACGAGCAGTACTTC.

This clone appeared once. J is TRBJ1-2 and V is TRBV6-5; 7 nucleotides match TRBD1. Germline trimming cut 6 bases from V and 4 bases from J; bases unmatched to any gene: 8. CDR3 size: 14 residues. Per germline, CDR1 MNHEY and CDR2 SVGAGI. The CDR3 is CASRRQGWVYGYTF. CDR3 bases: TGTGCCAGCAGGAGACAGGGTTGGGTCTATGGCTACACCTTC.

The rearrangement joins TRBV4-3 to TRBJ1-1; a weak D match, TRBD1 (6 bases). CDR1 is LGHNA and CDR2 is YSLEER in the germline V gene. V shed 0 bases and J shed 4 bases, with 15 bases lying between them. The CDR3 length is 16 residues. The CDR3 region is CASSQDPQGLATEAFF. The CDR3 nucleotides read TGCGCCAGCAGCCAAGATCCACAGGGTTTGGCCACTGAAGCTTTCTTT.

This chain joins TRBV7-8 and TRBJ2-2, with TRBD1 matching 8 bases. Per the germline V gene, CDR1 is SGHVS and CDR2 is FQNEAQ. Unmatched junction bases numbered 5, after V lost 6 bases and J lost 5 bases. The CDR3 totals 14 residues. CDR3 sequence: CASRRTGRTGELFF. CDR3 sequence (DNA): TGTGCCAGCAGACGGACAGGGCGGACCGGGGAGCTGTTTTTT.

This clone was picked up a small number of times. The CDR3: CASSVVSTSGIAGELFF. CDR3 nucleotide sequence: TGTGCCAGCAGCGTAGTCTCGACTAGCGGGATTGCCGGGGAGCTGTTTTTT. The J gene is TRBJ2-2, the V gene TRBV9; 11 bases are a match to TRBD2. This CDR3 is built from 17 residues. Per germline, CDR1 SGDLS and CDR2 YYNGEE. V lost 0 bases and J lost 6; bases outside the gene matches: 7.

This chain uses TRBV5-4 with TRBJ2-7; D possibly corresponds to TRBD1 (7 bases). Trimming stripped 0 bases from V and 7 bases from J, with 20 bases between. The length of the CDR3 is 16 residues. Germline-derived CDR1 and CDR2 are SGHNT and YYREEE (reference sequence). CDR3 sequence (DNA): TGTGCCAGCAGCTTGGCCGTAACACGACAGGGACTGGAGCAGTACTTC. Its translation: CASSLAVTRQGLEQYF.

The chain employs TRBV12-5 and TRBJ2-1; maybe TRBD2 (6 bases). Germline CDR1 LGHNT, CDR2 FRNRAP. The CDR3 is 15 amino acids. V lost 3 bases and J 6 bases, leaving 15 bases between the germline ends. CDR3 in DNA: TGTGCTAGTGGTTTCGGGACTGGACGAACCAATGAGCAGTTCTTC. It is translated as CASGFGTGRTNEQFF.

The J gene is TRBJ2-1, the V gene TRBV5-1, with D hard to call. The germline gives CDR1 SGHRS, CDR2 YFSETQ. This CDR3 comprises 13 residues. The V end lost 0 bases, the J end lost 5 bases, and 6 bases lay between the germline ends. The CDR3 coding sequence is TGCGCCAGCAGCTTGGGCGGAGACAATGAGCAGTTCTTC. Translation gives CASSLGGDNEQFF.

This clone was counted between two and nine times. This chain links TRBV29-1 with TRBJ2-3; 7 bases fit TRBD2. Germline CDR1 and CDR2: SQVTM and ANQGSEA. CDR3 size: 13 residues. V lost 6 bases and J lost 7; bases outside the gene matches: 10. In nucleotides, the CDR3 is TGCAGCGTCAGCGAGGGAGGGCCGAATACGCAGTATTTT. Translating it yields CSVSEGGPNTQYF.

The chain carries TRBV28 and TRBJ2-7; 8 bases match TRBD1. With 7 bases clipped from V and 9 bases from J, the junction kept 14 bases outside the gene matches. Per germline, CDR1 MDHEN and CDR2 SYDVKM. This CDR3 is 14 amino acids long. The CDR3, as DNA: TGTGCCAGCACTCCCACGGACAGGGTGTCGGGGCAGTACTTC. Translating gives CASTPTDRVSGQYF. Together with reference TRBV28 and TRBJ2-7, the CDR3 gives the full variable domain: DVKVTQSSRYLVKRTGEKVFLECVQDMDHENMFWYRQDPGLGLRLIYFSYDVKMKEKGDIPEGYSVSREKKERFSLILESASTNQTSMYLCASTPTDRVSGQYFGPGTRLTVT.

The sample holds a few counts of this clone. The V gene is TRBV28, the J gene TRBJ1-2; a weak D match, TRBD1 (5 bases). V was clipped by 5 bases and J by 7 bases, with 29 bases between them. The germline gives CDR1 MDHEN, CDR2 SYDVKM. CDR3 length equals 18 residues. CDR3 residues: CASSLPPPPAGFNPGYTF. CDR3 bases: TGTGCCAGCAGTCTCCCTCCCCCCCCCGCAGGGTTTAATCCTGGCTACACCTTC.

V gene TRBV7-2 combines with J gene TRBJ2-2; 10 bases are a match to TRBD1. The trim removed 6 bases at V and 3 bases at J, leaving 4 bases unmatched. The length of the CDR3 is 15 residues. CDR1 and CDR2 from the germline V gene are SGHTA and FQGNSA. CDR3 coding DNA: TGTGCCAGCAGGTCGGGACAGGGGTACACCGGGGAGCTGTTTTTT. Protein sequence: CASRSGQGYTGELFF.

J is TRBJ2-5 and V is TRBV6-1, with 8 bases matching TRBD1. The length of the CDR3 is 12 residues. CDR1 and CDR2 from the germline V gene are MNHNS and SASEGT. V lost 6 bases, J lost 3 bases, and 0 bases stayed unmatched. This chain's CDR3 is CASRGQEETQYF. In DNA, the CDR3 is TGTGCCAGCAGGGGACAGGAAGAGACCCAGTACTTC.

Note on this clone: At one end, the junction sequence differs from germline, possibly due to a read error. The rearrangement joins TRBV7-7 to TRBJ2-5; TRBD1 agrees at 9 bases. The CDR3 runs 14 residues. Germline CDR1 is SSHAT and CDR2 is FNYEAQ (reference sequence). DNA for the CDR3: TGTGCTAGCAGCCAAACAGGGGGCAGAGAGACCCAGTACTTC. This translates into CASSQTGGRETQYF.

A remark on this clone: The sample contains more than one DNA sequence encoding this CDR3. The chain is built from TRBV19 and TRBJ1-5; the D gene is possibly TRBD1 (6 bases). Looked up from germline, CDR1 is LNHDA and CDR2 is SQIVND (reference sequence). V was clipped by 1 base and J by 3 bases, with 7 bases between them. The length of the CDR3 is 14 residues. The CDR3, as DNA: TGTGCCAGTAGTATAGGACAGGACAATCAGCCCCAGCATTTT. It yields the protein CASSIGQDNQPQHF.

This clone was seen a few times. The chain recombines TRBV7-9 with TRBJ1-1, with a possible D match to TRBD1 (5 bases). Germline V gene lookup returns CDR1 SEHNR and CDR2 FQNEAQ (reference sequence). The V end lost 0 bases, the J end lost 5 bases, and 10 bases lay between the germline ends. There are 14 residues in the CDR3. DNA of the CDR3: TGTGCCAGCAGCTTAGCCCAGGGAAGGACTGAAGCTTTCTTT. Encoded protein: CASSLAQGRTEAFF. Drawing the rest from reference TRBV7-9 and TRBJ1-1, the complete variable domain is DTGVSQNPRHKITKRGQNVTFRCDPISEHNRLYWYRQTLGQGPEFLTYFQNEAQLEKSRLLSDRFSAERPKGSFSTLEIQRTEQGDSAMYLCASSLAQGRTEAFFGQGTRLTVV.

The rearrangement joins TRBV5-4 to TRBJ2-5; D remains unclear. The DNA matches TRBJ2-7 better at its end, which makes the J call doubtful. CDR3 length: 14 residues. Germline V gives CDR1 SGHNT, CDR2 YYREEE (reference sequence). Written as DNA, the CDR3 is TGTGCCAGCAGCTTGGAGACTTCACGCTACGAGCAGTACTTC. As protein: CASSLETSRYEQYF.

The rearrangement uses TRBV5-4 and TRBJ1-1, with 8 bases lining up with TRBD1. With V trimmed by 4 bases and J by 7 bases, 12 bases remained unmatched. The CDR3 has 15 residues. CDR1 and CDR2 (germline): SGHNT, YYREEE (reference sequence). CDR3 nucleotides: TGTGCCAGCAGCGGACAACAGGGGGTTATGGTTGAAGCTTTCTTT. Translating gives CASSGQQGVMVEAFF.

The chain uses TRBV9 and TRBJ2-1; D possibly corresponds to TRBD2 (6 bases). This CDR3 spans 15 amino acids. Germline CDR1 reads SGDLS; CDR2 reads YYNGEE. V was clipped by 3 bases and J by 5 bases, with 15 bases between them. DNA of the CDR3: TGTGCCAGCAGCGCGAGACTAGAATTTAACAATGAGCAGTTCTTC. It is translated as CASSARLEFNNEQFF.

The rearrangement joins TRBV10-3 to TRBJ2-1, with 15 bases fitting TRBD2. Germline CDR1 and CDR2: ENHRY and SYGVKD. The CDR3 length is 17 residues. J lost 9 bases, V lost 5 bases, and 11 bases had no gene match. The CDR3 DNA reads TGTGCCATCAGTAACCCCGGACTAGCGGGAGGGTATGGTGAGCAGTTCTTC. It yields the protein CAISNPGLAGGYGEQFF.

The chain combines TRBV11-2 with TRBJ2-5; D uncertain. The germline V gene has CDR1 SGHAT and CDR2 FQNNGV. The CDR3 loop spans 14 amino acids. V was trimmed by 2 bases and J by 3 bases, leaving 10 bases between them. Here the CDR3 DNA reads TGTGCCAGCAGCTTACCACTGTCTAAAGAGACCCAGTACTTC. It specifies CASSLPLSKETQYF.

Here the CDR3 reads CASSRSSGRAADTQYF. The CDR3 DNA reads TGTGCCAGCAGCCGCTCTAGCGGGAGGGCCGCAGATACGCAGTATTTT. The chain couples TRBV7-2 to TRBJ2-3; 12 bases are shared with TRBD2. This CDR3 region has 16 residues. Germline V lookup: CDR1 SGHTA, CDR2 FQGNSA. V lost 5 bases to trimming and J lost 4 bases; unmatched junction nucleotides: 7. Together with reference TRBV7-2 and TRBJ2-3, the CDR3 gives the full variable domain: GAGVSQSPSNKVTEKGKDVELRCDPISGHTALYWYRQSLGQGLEFLIYFQGNSAPDKSGLPSDRFSAERTGGSVSTLTIQRTQQEDSAVYLCASSRSSGRAADTQYFGPGTRLTVL.

The chain combines TRBV28 with TRBJ1-2; 7 bases map to TRBD1. This CDR3 spans 13 amino acids. Trimming at V came to 4 bases and at J to 3 bases, leaving 2 bases not matched to a gene. Germline CDR1 and CDR2: MDHEN and SYDVKM. CDR3 DNA: TGTGCCAGCAGTTCCGGGACAGACTATGGCTACACCTTC. It specifies CASSSGTDYGYTF.

V gene TRBV7-9 combines with J gene TRBJ2-5; TRBD1 matches 7 bases. Germline V gene lookup returns CDR1 SEHNR and CDR2 FQNEAQ (reference sequence). J was trimmed by 4 bases and V by 1 base; bases with no gene match: 9. This CDR3 is 16 amino acids long. This CDR3 is CASSLGRQGTRETQYF. DNA for the CDR3: TGTGCCAGCAGCTTAGGCCGACAGGGAACCCGAGAGACCCAGTACTTC.

The table lists this clone with a few counts. The chain combines TRBV11-3 with TRBJ2-3; 10 bases align to TRBD2. Looked up from germline, CDR1 is SGHNT and CDR2 is YENEEA. Losses at the gene ends were 1 base for V and 4 bases for J; bases not matched to a gene: 2. The CDR3 consists of 15 residues. The CDR3 here is CASSLGLAGADTQYF. In DNA, the CDR3 is TGTGCCAGCAGCTTAGGCCTAGCGGGAGCAGATACGCAGTATTTT.

The chain employs TRBV9 and TRBJ2-7; 13 bases are a match to TRBD2. With V trimmed by 3 bases and J by 2 bases, 5 bases remained unmatched. The germline V gene encodes CDR1 SGDLS and CDR2 YYNGEE. CDR3 length: 16 residues. CDR3 bases: TGTGCCAGCAGCGCATCCGGGACTAGCGGGACCTACGAGCAGTACTTC. Translating gives CASSASGTSGTYEQYF.